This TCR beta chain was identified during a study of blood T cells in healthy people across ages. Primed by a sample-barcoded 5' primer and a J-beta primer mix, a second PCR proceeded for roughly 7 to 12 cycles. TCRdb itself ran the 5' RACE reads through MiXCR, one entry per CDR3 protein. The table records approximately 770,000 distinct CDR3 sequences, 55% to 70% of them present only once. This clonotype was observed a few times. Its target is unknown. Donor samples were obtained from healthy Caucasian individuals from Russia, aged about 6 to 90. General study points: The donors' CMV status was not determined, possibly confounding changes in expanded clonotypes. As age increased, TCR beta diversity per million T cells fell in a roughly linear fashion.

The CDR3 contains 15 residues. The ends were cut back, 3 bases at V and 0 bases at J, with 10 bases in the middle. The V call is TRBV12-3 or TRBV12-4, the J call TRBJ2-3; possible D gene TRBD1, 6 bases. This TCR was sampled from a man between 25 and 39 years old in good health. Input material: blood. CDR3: CASSFIQGSTDTQYF. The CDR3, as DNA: TGTGCCAGCAGTTTTATTCAGGGGAGCACAGATACGCAGTATTTT.